Below, one T cell receptor beta chain is given with its context. The CDR3 is 15 residues long. V dropped 2 bases and J dropped 9; count of bases not matched to a gene: 7. Germline assignment: CDR1 SGHNT and CDR2 YENEEA. This sample is part of a study of blood T cell repertoires in COVID-19. Two negative PCRs, clearance, or symptom resolution characterized the recovered Cohort 3 donors. This table comes from immunoSEQ multiplex PCR, and its TCRdb copy is limited to in-frame clones, with some not included. The profile shows around 300,000 clones, just under 90% of them singletons. The gene calls are TRBV11-3 and TRBJ2-1, with 10 bases that match TRBD2. The source material was PBMCs or T cells enriched from blood (not recorded which). This clonotype was obtained from a woman in her sixties or seventies who had recovered from COVID-19. CDR3 loop: CASSLRTSGVSEQFF. DNA for the CDR3: TGTGCCAGCAGCTTAAGAACTAGCGGGGTTAGTGAGCAGTTCTTC.